This passage covers 22 T cell receptor beta chains from one sample sequenced in a study of blood T cell repertoires in COVID-19. Sequencing was performed with immunoSEQ multiplex PCR; in TCRdb, only in-frame clones are kept and a portion is missing. The repertoire holds a few hundred thousand clones, with 88% as singletons. Source material: peripheral blood. The receptors stem from a woman younger than 45 with COVID-19, enrolled during active disease.

This chain joins TRBV27 and TRBJ2-3; D unclear. This CDR3 has 13 amino acids. V was trimmed by 0 bases and J by 10 bases, leaving 11 bases between them. Per germline, CDR1 MNHEY and CDR2 SMNVEV (reference sequence). CDR3 DNA: TGTGCCAGCAGTTTATCGATTACAGTCCCGCAGTATTTT. Translating gives CASSLSITVPQYF.

This clone turned up a few times. This sample also contains other DNA sequences that code for the same CDR3. The genes are TRBV5-1 and TRBJ2-7; no reliable D call. The V end was cut by 0 bases, the J end by 0 bases, with 4 bases between. The germline gives CDR1 SGHRS, CDR2 YFSETQ. This CDR3 spans 13 amino acids. The CDR3 DNA follows: TGCGCCAGCAGCTTGGACAACTCCTACGAGCAGTACTTC. Protein product: CASSLDNSYEQYF.

The chain couples TRBV28 to TRBJ2-1; 8 bases are shared with TRBD1. Germline V lookup: CDR1 MDHEN, CDR2 SYDVKM. The CDR3 is made up of 15 amino acids. V lost 5 bases, J lost 2 bases, and 5 bases stayed unmatched. The DNA for the CDR3 is TGTGCCAGCAGTAAACGGGACAGGACCTACAATGAGCAGTTCTTC. Translation: CASSKRDRTYNEQFF. The complete variable domain, with remaining parts taken from reference TRBV28 and TRBJ2-1, reads DVKVTQSSRYLVKRTGEKVFLECVQDMDHENMFWYRQDPGLGLRLIYFSYDVKMKEKGDIPEGYSVSREKKERFSLILESASTNQTSMYLCASSKRDRTYNEQFFGPGTRLTVL.

This rearrangement joins TRBV5-1 to TRBJ2-2, with 9 bases aligning to TRBD2. The CDR3 covers 15 residues. Germline values: CDR1 SGHRS, CDR2 YFSETQ. After removal of 4 bases from V and 5 bases from J, the junction contained 6 bases not matched to a gene. In nucleotides, the CDR3 is TGCGCCAGCAGCGGTAGCGGGAGTGGTACCGGGGAGCTGTTTTTT. Encoded protein: CASSGSGSGTGELFF.

This chain uses TRBV28 with TRBJ2-7; D is perhaps TRBD1 (5 bases). Trimming stripped 2 bases from V and 3 bases from J, with 14 bases between. CDR1 MDHEN and CDR2 SYDVKM come from the germline V gene. CDR3 length: 15 residues. For the CDR3, the DNA is TGTGCCAGCAGTTTAGGTTCACAGGATCTCTACGAGCAGTACTTC. As protein: CASSLGSQDLYEQYF.

The J gene is TRBJ1-1, the V gene TRBV27; 11 nucleotides match TRBD1. The V gene end was trimmed by 4 bases and the J gene end by 4 bases; junction bases not matched to a gene: 5. The CDR3 is 15 amino acids. Germline CDR1 is MNHEY and CDR2 is SMNVEV (reference sequence). The CDR3 is CASSSRTGGLTEAFF. The CDR3 nucleotides are TGTGCCAGCAGTTCACGGACAGGGGGCCTCACTGAAGCTTTCTTT.

This sequence joins TRBV2 and TRBJ2-7; no reliable D call. Germline V CDR1 and CDR2: SNHLY, FYNNEI. Trimming removed 4 bases from V and 3 bases from J, with 7 bases in between. The CDR3 contains 12 residues. CDR3 coding DNA: TGTGCCAGCAGTGTAATACTCTACGAGCAGTACTTC. It encodes CASSVILYEQYF.

This clone was seen a few times. This CDR3 reads CASSEDRNTEAFF. The CDR3 nucleotides are TGTGCCAGCAGCGAGGACAGGAACACTGAAGCTTTCTTT. The chain is built from TRBV7-8 and TRBJ1-1; TRBD1 is a possible D gene (6 bases). The CDR3 has 13 amino acids. Per germline, CDR1 SGHVS and CDR2 FQNEAQ. V was cut by 5 bases and J by 1 base, with 8 bases left in between.

This clone came up once. V usage is TRBV9 and J usage is TRBJ2-1; D might be TRBD2 (6 bases). Trimming shortened V by 0 bases and J by 0 bases, and 10 bases separated the two germline ends. This CDR3 is built from 16 residues. Per the germline V gene, CDR1 is SGDLS and CDR2 is YYNGEE. CDR3 sequence reads: CASSVDRGSSYNEQFF. The DNA for the CDR3 is TGTGCCAGCAGCGTAGATCGGGGGAGCTCCTACAATGAGCAGTTCTTC.

The V and J genes are TRBV12-3 or TRBV12-4 and TRBJ2-3; perhaps TRBD2 as D (5 bases). The CDR3 consists of 13 residues. Trimming shortened V by 4 bases and J by 8 bases, and 13 bases separated the two germline ends. The CDR3 protein is CASSSGSGVTQYF. CDR3 DNA sequence: TGTGCCAGCAGTTCCGGGTCCGGGGTTACGCAGTATTTT.

The CDR3 sequence is CASSIGAGGSGQETQYF. CDR3 coding DNA: TGTGCCAGTAGTATCGGTGCAGGGGGGAGTGGGCAAGAGACCCAGTACTTC. J is TRBJ2-5 and V is TRBV19, with a possible D match to TRBD1 (7 bases). Per the germline V gene, CDR1 is LNHDA and CDR2 is SQIVND (reference sequence). This CDR3 has 17 residues. Trimming cost V 3 bases and J 2 bases, with 19 bases left between them.

V and J are TRBV7-9 and TRBJ2-1; 12 bases are shared with TRBD2. The V gene end was trimmed by 5 bases and the J gene end by 4 bases; junction bases not matched to a gene: 6. Germline CDR1 SEHNR, CDR2 FQNEAQ (reference sequence). This CDR3 region has 16 residues. The CDR3 region has the DNA TGTGCCAGCAGCCCCCTAGCGGGAGGGCCGTACAATGAGCAGTTCTTC. Translated: CASSPLAGGPYNEQFF.

The chain is built from TRBV21-1 and TRBJ2-4; TRBD2, the D gene given by the table, was not confirmed from the DNA. TRBV21-1 is recorded as a pseudogene. The CDR3 spans 13 residues. The DNA for the CDR3 is TGTGCCAGCAGCGGGCGGGACAAAAACATTCAGTACTTC. Its translation is CASSGRDKNIQYF.

This chain uses TRBV6-2 or TRBV6-3 with TRBJ2-6; TRBD2 agrees at 8 bases. Looked up from germline, CDR1 is MNHEY and CDR2 is SVGEGT. The CDR3 length is 16 residues. The trim removed 6 bases at V and 4 bases at J, leaving 8 bases unmatched. The CDR3 DNA is TGTGCCAGCAGCCAATACGGGAGGGCCGGGGCCAACGTCCTGACTTTC. Encoded protein: CASSQYGRAGANVLTF.

The rearrangement joins TRBV6-5 to TRBJ1-2; the match to TRBD1 covers 7 bases. V lost 1 base, J lost 6 bases, and 5 bases stayed unmatched. Germline CDR1 is MNHEY and CDR2 is SVGAGI. CDR3 length: 14 residues. This CDR3 reads CASSYYGTEDGYTF. The CDR3 DNA reads as TGTGCCAGCAGTTACTACGGGACAGAGGATGGCTACACCTTC.

The chain carries TRBV5-6 and TRBJ2-7, with TRBD2 matching over 8 bases. The CDR3 totals 13 residues. The V and J ends lost 5 bases and 7 bases, in that order; junction bases with no gene match: 8. Germline V gives CDR1 SGHDT, CDR2 YYEEEE. This chain's CDR3 is CASSSGLANEQYF. CDR3 DNA: TGTGCCAGCAGTTCAGGACTAGCAAATGAGCAGTACTTC. Filled out from reference TRBV5-6 and TRBJ2-7, the complete variable domain reads DAGVTQSPTHLIKTRGQQVTLRCSPKSGHDTVSWYQQALGQGPQFIFQYYEEEERQRGNFPDRFSGHQFPNYSSELNVNALLLGDSALYLCASSSGLANEQYFGPGTRLTVT.

The chain uses TRBV27 and TRBJ2-3, with 8 positions matching TRBD2. J was trimmed by 5 bases and V by 6 bases; bases with no gene match: 10. Germline CDR1 and CDR2: MNHEY and SMNVEV (reference sequence). The CDR3 length is 15 residues. The CDR3 nucleotides are TGTGCCAGCAGACTACTAGCGGCGGGGGAAGATACGCAGTATTTT. Protein sequence: CASRLLAAGEDTQYF.

The chain is built from TRBV29-1 and TRBJ2-7, with 8 bases matching TRBD2. Per germline, CDR1 SQVTM and CDR2 ANQGSEA. After removal of 7 bases from V and 4 bases from J, the junction contained 9 bases not matched to a gene. This CDR3 region has 13 residues. The CDR3 bases are TGCAGCGCCTCCGAGGGACTAGTGTACGAGCAGTACTTC. This codes for CSASEGLVYEQYF.

This chain links TRBV5-1 with TRBJ2-5; possibly TRBD1 for D (6 bases). In germline, CDR1 is SGHRS, CDR2 YFSETQ. The CDR3 covers 18 residues. Trimming cost V 1 base and J 4 bases, with 23 bases left between them. This CDR3 is CASSLSPGETGVRETQYF. CDR3 bases: TGCGCCAGCAGCTTGTCCCCAGGCGAGACAGGTGTACGAGAGACCCAGTACTTC.

V is TRBV14 and J is TRBJ2-5, with D possibly TRBD1 on 5 matching bases. Trimming shortened V by 4 bases and J by 1 base, and 10 bases separated the two germline ends. From germline, CDR1 is SGHDN and CDR2 FVKESK. The CDR3 contains 14 residues. The CDR3: CASSPITGQETQYF. CDR3 DNA: TGTGCCAGCAGCCCTATTACAGGCCAAGAGACCCAGTACTTC.

This clone was observed a handful of times. The J gene is TRBJ1-1, the V gene TRBV4-2, with D perhaps TRBD1 (6 bases). Deletions cut 4 bases from V and 4 bases from J, with 16 bases between. The CDR3 is made up of 15 amino acids. In germline, CDR1 is LGHNA, CDR2 YNFKEQ. The DNA of the CDR3 is TGTGCCAGCAGCCTACGGACAGACGGAGGCACTGAAGCTTTCTTT. Encoded protein: CASSLRTDGGTEAFF.

The V call is TRBV5-1, the J call TRBJ1-4, with 9 bases lining up with TRBD1. This CDR3 is built from 17 residues. The trim removed 1 base at V and 0 bases at J, leaving 4 bases unmatched. Germline loops: CDR1 SGHRS, CDR2 YFSETQ. CDR3 in amino acids: CASSLPTGGSTNEKLFF. In DNA form, the CDR3 reads TGCGCCAGCAGCTTGCCGACAGGGGGGTCAACTAATGAAAAACTGTTTTTT.